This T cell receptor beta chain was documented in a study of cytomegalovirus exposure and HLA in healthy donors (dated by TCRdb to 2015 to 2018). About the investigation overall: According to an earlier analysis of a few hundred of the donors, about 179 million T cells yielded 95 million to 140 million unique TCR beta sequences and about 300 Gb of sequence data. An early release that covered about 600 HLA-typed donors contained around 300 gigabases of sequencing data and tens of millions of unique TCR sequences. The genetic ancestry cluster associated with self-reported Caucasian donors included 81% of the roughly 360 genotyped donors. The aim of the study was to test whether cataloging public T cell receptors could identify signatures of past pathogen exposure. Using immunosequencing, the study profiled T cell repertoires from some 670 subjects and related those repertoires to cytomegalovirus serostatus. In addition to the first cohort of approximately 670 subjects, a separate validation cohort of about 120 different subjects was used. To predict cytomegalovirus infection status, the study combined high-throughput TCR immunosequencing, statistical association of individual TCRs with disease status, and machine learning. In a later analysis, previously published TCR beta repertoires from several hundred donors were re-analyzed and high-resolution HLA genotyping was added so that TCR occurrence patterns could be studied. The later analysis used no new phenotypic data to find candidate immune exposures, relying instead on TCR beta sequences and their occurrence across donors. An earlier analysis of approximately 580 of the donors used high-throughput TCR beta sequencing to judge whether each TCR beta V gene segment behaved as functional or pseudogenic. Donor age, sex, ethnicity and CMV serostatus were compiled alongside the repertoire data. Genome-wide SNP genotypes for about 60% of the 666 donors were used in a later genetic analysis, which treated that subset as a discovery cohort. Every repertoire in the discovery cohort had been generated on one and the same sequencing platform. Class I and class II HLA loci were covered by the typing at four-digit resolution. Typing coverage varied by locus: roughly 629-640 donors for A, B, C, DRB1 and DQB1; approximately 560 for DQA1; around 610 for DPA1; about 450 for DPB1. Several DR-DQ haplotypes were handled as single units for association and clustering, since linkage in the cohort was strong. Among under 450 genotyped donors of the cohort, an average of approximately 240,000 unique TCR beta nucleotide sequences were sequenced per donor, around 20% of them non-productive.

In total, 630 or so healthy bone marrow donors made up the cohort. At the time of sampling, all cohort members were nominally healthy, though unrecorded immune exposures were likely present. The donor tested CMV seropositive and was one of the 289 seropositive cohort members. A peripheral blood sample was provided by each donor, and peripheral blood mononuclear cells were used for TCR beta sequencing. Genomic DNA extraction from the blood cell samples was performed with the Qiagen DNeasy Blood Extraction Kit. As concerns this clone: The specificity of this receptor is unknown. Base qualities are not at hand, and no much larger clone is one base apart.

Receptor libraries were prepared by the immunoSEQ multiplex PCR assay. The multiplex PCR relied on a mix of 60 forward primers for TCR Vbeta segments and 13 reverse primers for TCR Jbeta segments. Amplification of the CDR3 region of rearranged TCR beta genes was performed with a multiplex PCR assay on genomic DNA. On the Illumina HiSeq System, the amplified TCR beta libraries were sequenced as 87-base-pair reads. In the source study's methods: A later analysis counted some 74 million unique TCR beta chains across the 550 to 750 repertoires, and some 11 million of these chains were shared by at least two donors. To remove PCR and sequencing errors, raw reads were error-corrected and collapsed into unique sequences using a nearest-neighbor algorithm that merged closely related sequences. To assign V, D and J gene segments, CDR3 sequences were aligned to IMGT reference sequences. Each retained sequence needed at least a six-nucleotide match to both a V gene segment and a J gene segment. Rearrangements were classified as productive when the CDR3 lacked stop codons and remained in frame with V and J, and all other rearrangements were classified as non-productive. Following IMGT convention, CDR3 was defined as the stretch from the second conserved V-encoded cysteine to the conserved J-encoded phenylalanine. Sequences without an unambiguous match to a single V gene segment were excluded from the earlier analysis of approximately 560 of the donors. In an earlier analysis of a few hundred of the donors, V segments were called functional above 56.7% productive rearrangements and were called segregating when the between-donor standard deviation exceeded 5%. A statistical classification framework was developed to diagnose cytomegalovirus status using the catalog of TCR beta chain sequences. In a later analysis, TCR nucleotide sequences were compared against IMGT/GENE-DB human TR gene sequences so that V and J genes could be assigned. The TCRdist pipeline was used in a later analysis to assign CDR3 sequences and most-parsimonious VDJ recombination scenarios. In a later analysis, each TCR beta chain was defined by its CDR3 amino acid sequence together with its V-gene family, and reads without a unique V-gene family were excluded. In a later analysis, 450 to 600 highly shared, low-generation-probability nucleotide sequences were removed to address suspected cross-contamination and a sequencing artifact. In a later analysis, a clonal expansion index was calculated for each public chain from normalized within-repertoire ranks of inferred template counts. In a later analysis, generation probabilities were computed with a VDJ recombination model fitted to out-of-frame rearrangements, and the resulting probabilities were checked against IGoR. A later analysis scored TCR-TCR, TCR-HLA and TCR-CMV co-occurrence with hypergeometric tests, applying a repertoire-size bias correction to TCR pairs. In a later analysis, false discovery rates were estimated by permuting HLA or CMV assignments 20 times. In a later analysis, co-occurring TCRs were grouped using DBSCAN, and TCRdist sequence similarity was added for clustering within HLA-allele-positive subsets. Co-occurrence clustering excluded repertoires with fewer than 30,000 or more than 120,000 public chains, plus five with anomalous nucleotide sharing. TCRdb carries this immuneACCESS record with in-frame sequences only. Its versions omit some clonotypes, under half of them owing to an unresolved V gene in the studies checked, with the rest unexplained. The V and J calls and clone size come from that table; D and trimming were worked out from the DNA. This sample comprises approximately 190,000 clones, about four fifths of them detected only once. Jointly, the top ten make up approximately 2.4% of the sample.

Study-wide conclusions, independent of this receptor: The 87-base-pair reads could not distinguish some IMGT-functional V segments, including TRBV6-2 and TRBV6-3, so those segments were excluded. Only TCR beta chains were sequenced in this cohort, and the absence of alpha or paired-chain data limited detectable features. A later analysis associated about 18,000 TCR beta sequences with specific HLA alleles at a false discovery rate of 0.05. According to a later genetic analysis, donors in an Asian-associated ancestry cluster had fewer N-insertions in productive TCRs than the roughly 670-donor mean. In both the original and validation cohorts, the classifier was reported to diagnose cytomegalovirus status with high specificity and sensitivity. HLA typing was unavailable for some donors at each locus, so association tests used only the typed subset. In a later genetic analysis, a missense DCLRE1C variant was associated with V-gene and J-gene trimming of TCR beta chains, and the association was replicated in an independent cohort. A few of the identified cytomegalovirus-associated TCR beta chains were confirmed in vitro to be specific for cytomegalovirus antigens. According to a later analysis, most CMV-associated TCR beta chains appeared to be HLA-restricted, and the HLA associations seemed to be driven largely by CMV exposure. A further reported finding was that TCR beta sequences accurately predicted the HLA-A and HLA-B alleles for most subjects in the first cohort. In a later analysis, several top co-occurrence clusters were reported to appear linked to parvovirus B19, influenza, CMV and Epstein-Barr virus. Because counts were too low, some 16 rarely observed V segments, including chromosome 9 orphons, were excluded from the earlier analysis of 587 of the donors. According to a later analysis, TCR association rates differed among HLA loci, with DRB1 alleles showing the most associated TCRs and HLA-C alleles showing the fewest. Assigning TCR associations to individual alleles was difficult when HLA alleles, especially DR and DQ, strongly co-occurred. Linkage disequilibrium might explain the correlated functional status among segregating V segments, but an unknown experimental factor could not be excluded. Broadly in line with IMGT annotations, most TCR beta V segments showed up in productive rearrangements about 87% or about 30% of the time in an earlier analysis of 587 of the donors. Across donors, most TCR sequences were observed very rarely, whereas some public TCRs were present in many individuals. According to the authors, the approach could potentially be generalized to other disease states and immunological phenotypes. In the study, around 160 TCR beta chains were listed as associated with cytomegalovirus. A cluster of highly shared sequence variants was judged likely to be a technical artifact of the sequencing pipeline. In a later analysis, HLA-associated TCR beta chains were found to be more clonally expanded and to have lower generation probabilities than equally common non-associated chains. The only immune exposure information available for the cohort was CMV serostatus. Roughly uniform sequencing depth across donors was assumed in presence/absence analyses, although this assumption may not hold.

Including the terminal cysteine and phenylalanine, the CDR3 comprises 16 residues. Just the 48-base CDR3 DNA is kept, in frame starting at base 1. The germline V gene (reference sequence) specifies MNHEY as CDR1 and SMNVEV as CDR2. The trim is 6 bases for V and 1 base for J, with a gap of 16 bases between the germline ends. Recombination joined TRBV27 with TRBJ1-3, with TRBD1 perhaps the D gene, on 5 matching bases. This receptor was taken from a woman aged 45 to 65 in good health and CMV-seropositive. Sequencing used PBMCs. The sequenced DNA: TGTGCCAGCAGACCCCAGGGCTCCGAATCTGGAAACACCATATATTTT. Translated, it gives CASRPQGSESGNTIYF.